This TCR beta chain was found in a study of vaccination effects on CD4 cells after COVID-19. Study findings and constraints: Whether induced by infection or by vaccine, clones showed marked clonal contraction late after vaccination.

ViraFEST expansion of antigen-specific CD4+ T cells with viral peptide pools preceded sequencing. Following an approximately 11-day culture, CD4+ T cells were purified. Each participant was administered two doses of either the BNT162b2 or the mRNA-1273 vaccine. Cells had half their medium changed to IL-2 medium on days 3 and 7. Profiled with immunoSEQ multiplex PCR; TCRdb holds only in-frame clones, not every one. The table lists some 61,000 clones, around four fifths of them singletons, with more than 0.85% in the top ten. About this clone: What it binds is not known.

Trimming cost V 4 bases and J 0 bases, with 14 bases left between them. Germline CDR1 and CDR2: SGDLS and YYNGEE. This CDR3 is 16 amino acids long. The sequence derives from a human donor who received a COVID-19 vaccine. The genes are TRBV9 and TRBJ1-3, with D uncertain. Material: CD4+ T cells from PBMCs cultured with HCoV-OC43 spike peptides, obtained after COVID-19 vaccination. Regarding subset: HCoV-OC43 spike overlapping peptide pool stimulation. The CDR3 DNA is TGTGCCAGCAGCCCCCGGACGGAACACTCTGGAAACACCATATATTTT. It is translated as CASSPRTEHSGNTIYF.